This TCR beta chain was retrieved from a study of blood T cell repertoires in COVID-19. Trimming removed 3 bases from V and 9 bases from J, with 10 bases in between. The CDR3 is 12 residues long. Data came from immunoSEQ multiplex PCR; TCRdb stores just in-frame clones and leaves some out. The profile shows roughly 180,000 clones, roughly three quarters of them singletons. Sequencing was performed on peripheral blood. The genes are TRBV12-3 or TRBV12-4 and TRBJ2-3, with D possibly TRBD2 on 6 matching bases. The TCR comes from a woman aged 50 to 60 with active or convalescent COVID-19. The CDR3 DNA is TGTGCCAGCAGTTTGGGACTCCAAACGCAGTATTTT. This gives the protein CASSLGLQTQYF.